These 4 T cell receptor beta chains originate from one sample sequenced in a study of CD8 T cells in ankylosing spondylitis. TCRdb re-derived calls from the 5' RACE reads in MiXCR, one entry per CDR3 protein. The sample carries 290,000 or so distinct CDR3 sequences, 20% to 25% recorded once. What was sequenced was blood, either unsorted or a sorted T cell fraction (not recorded which). These receptors originate from a female donor with ankylosing spondylitis or in good health (not recorded which).

The chain joins TRBV10-2 to TRBJ2-7; D not certain. Between the trimmed V and J ends, which lost 6 bases and 6 bases, there was a span of 12 bases. CDR3 length equals 12 residues. Germline V lookup: CDR1 WSHSY, CDR2 SAAADI. The DNA of the CDR3 is TGCGCCAGCAGGGGCAGCCGGAGCGAGCAGTACTTC. It translates to CASRGSRSEQYF.

The table lists this clonotype with a few counts. J is TRBJ2-5 and V is TRBV7-9; D might be TRBD1 (5 bases). V was shortened by 5 bases and J by 3 bases, with 13 bases between the two germline ends. The CDR3 has 14 residues. In germline, CDR1 is SEHNR, CDR2 FQNEAQ (reference sequence). CDR3 residues: CASSLYRNEETQYF. The CDR3 region has the DNA TGTGCCAGCAGCCTTTACAGGAACGAAGAGACCCAGTACTTC.

Concerning this clonotype: A much bigger clone sits one base away, suggesting this may be a read error. The rearrangement links TRBV4-3 to TRBJ2-1; TRBD1 is a possible D gene (5 bases). The V end lost 1 base, the J end lost 9 bases, and 7 bases lay between the germline ends. This CDR3 comprises 12 residues. Looked up from germline, CDR1 is LGHNA and CDR2 is YSLEER. In nucleotides, the CDR3 is TGCGCCAGCAGCCAAGTTCAGGGTGAGCAGTTCTTC. Amino acid sequence: CASSQVQGEQFF.

The chain has TRBV6-4 and TRBJ2-4, with D perhaps matching TRBD1 (6 bases). The germline CDR1 and CDR2 sequences are MRHNA and SNTAGT. Trimming took off 6 bases at V and 2 bases at J, with 17 bases between the two ends. The CDR3 is made up of 16 amino acids. The chain's CDR3 is CASSLQAGTPKNIQYF. Written as DNA, the CDR3 is TGTGCCAGCAGCCTGCAGGCCGGGACACCCAAAAACATTCAGTACTTC.